The 12 T cell receptor beta chains below were found in one sample sequenced in a study of OX40 agonist ivuxolimab in advanced cancers. Clones were read by immunoSEQ multiplex PCR, and TCRdb kept only the in-frame ones, dropping some. The table has 50,000 to 75,000 clones, about 90% seen once. Sequenced material: CD4+ or CD8+ T cells sorted from blood, taken in a trial of the OX40 agonist ivuxolimab. Every receptor here comes from an adult with an advanced solid tumor such as melanoma, head and neck, liver or kidney cancer.

Only one count was recorded for this clone. The chain carries TRBV7-8 and TRBJ2-2; 7 bases agree with TRBD2. V lost 3 bases and J lost 6; bases outside the gene matches: 10. This CDR3 comprises 16 residues. Germline CDR1 reads SGHVS; CDR2 reads FQNEAQ. CDR3 bases: TGTGCCAGCAGCTTCACCGCGGGAGAAAGGCCCGGGGAGCTGTTTTTT. Amino acid sequence: CASSFTAGERPGELFF.

This chain joins TRBV29-1 and TRBJ1-1, with a possible D match to TRBD1 (5 bases). The V gene's germline CDR1 is SQVTM and CDR2 ANQGSEA. Trimming stripped 7 bases from V and 4 bases from J, with 19 bases between. This CDR3 comprises 14 residues. This CDR3 is CSAGEGVWSTEAFF. In nucleotides, the CDR3 is TGCAGCGCCGGGGAAGGGGTGTGGAGCACTGAAGCTTTCTTT.

This clone showed up just once. A read error may produce the germline difference seen at one junction end. This chain uses TRBV12-5 with TRBJ1-2; TRBD1 matches at 7 bases. CDR3 length equals 15 residues. The germline CDR1 and CDR2 sequences are LGHNT and FRNRAP. CDR3 region: CASGLDRGLIGGCTF. CDR3 sequence (DNA): TGTGCTAGTGGTTTGGACAGGGGTTTAATCGGTGGCTGCACCTTC.

This clone appeared a single time. V gene TRBV9 combines with J gene TRBJ1-1; D ambiguous. Germline CDR1 and CDR2: SGDLS and YYNGEE. This CDR3 has 12 amino acids. The V end was cut by 3 bases, the J end by 10 bases, with 13 bases between. The CDR3 DNA reads TGTGCCAGCAGCGGCGGAGGGTGGGGAGCTTTCTTT. It codes for CASSGGGWGAFF.

V and J are TRBV18 and TRBJ1-1; D may be TRBD1 (6 bases). The CDR3 sequence is 14 residues long. The V and J ends lost 3 bases and 2 bases respectively, with 10 bases between them. CDR1 is KGHSH, CDR2 LQKENI, per germline. Here the CDR3 reads CASSPGHHNTEAFF. In DNA form, the CDR3 reads TGTGCCAGCTCACCGGGACACCATAACACTGAAGCTTTCTTT.

This rearrangement joins TRBV9 to TRBJ2-5; a weak D match, TRBD2 (5 bases). The closer fit of TRBJ2-7 to the DNA end suggests the J call may be wrong. This CDR3 comprises 16 residues. The germline V gene has CDR1 SGDLS and CDR2 YYNGEE. Written as DNA, the CDR3 is TGTGCCAGCAGCGTAGGACCGAGCGGTAACTCCTACGAGCAGTACTTC. Translation gives CASSVGPSGNSYEQYF.

The rearrangement links TRBV5-1 to TRBJ1-1; no clear D gene. V gave up 0 bases and J gave up 0 bases, with 6 bases separating them. The CDR3 has 14 amino acids. Germline CDR1 SGHRS, CDR2 YFSETQ. The CDR3 DNA is TGCGCCAGCAGCTTGGGATCAGTGAACACTGAAGCTTTCTTT. Translating gives CASSLGSVNTEAFF.

Sample share makes this clone medium-sized (0.01 to 0.1%). The genes are TRBV6-5 and TRBJ2-2, with D possibly being TRBD2 (6 bases). This CDR3 comprises 14 residues. Per the germline V gene, CDR1 is MNHEY and CDR2 is SVGAGI. Between the trimmed V and J ends, which lost 5 bases and 5 bases, there was a span of 12 bases. The CDR3 here is CASSRDFKTGELFF. The CDR3 region has the DNA TGTGCCAGCAGTCGGGACTTCAAGACCGGGGAGCTGTTTTTT.

The chain combines TRBV2 with TRBJ1-4; weak D call: TRBD1 (6 bases). V lost 6 bases and J lost 8, with 16 bases in between. There are 14 residues in the CDR3. Looked up from germline, CDR1 is SNHLY and CDR2 is FYNNEI. The CDR3 is CASREGGLKEKLFF. CDR3 DNA: TGTGCCAGCAGAGAGGGGGGGCTAAAGGAAAAACTGTTTTTT.

V gene TRBV9 combines with J gene TRBJ2-5; D call uncertain. Trimming took 7 bases from V and 4 from J, leaving 20 bases between them. Germline V gene sequence: CDR1 SGDLS, CDR2 YYNGEE. The CDR3 has 15 residues. The CDR3 DNA is TGTGCCAGCCAAATTGGGCCTGGGTATGGAGAGACCCAGTACTTC. Encoded protein: CASQIGPGYGETQYF.

This sequence joins TRBV9 and TRBJ2-1, with 9 nucleotides matching TRBD2. The V and J ends lost 0 bases and 7 bases, in that order; junction bases with no gene match: 5. The CDR3 is 15 residues long. CDR1 is SGDLS and CDR2 is YYNGEE in the germline V gene. The CDR3 sequence: CASSVGVSGRNEQFF. The DNA for the CDR3 is TGTGCCAGCAGCGTAGGGGTTAGCGGGAGAAATGAGCAGTTCTTC.

The gene calls are TRBV7-8 and TRBJ2-1; 12 positions agree with TRBD2. Germline lookup yields CDR1 SGHVS and CDR2 FQNEAQ. The V segment lost 4 bases and the J segment 4 bases; nucleotides outside the gene matches: 2. This CDR3 contains 15 residues. CDR3 sequence: CASSSGLAGYNEQFF. The CDR3 region has the DNA TGTGCCAGCAGCTCAGGACTAGCGGGATACAATGAGCAGTTCTTC.